Below, one T cell receptor (beta chain) is given with its context. Antigen unknown. This record comes from a study of T cell responses to AZD1222 COVID-19 vaccine. Study-level findings and limits: Spike-specific TCR breadth and depth rose after two AZD1222 doses.

Sequencing was performed with immunoSEQ multiplex PCR; in TCRdb, only in-frame clones are kept and a portion is missing. The sample includes roughly 150,000 clones, 85% to 95% of them seen just once. V lost 3 bases and J 9 bases, leaving 12 bases between the germline ends. The CDR3 has 13 residues. CDR1 is MRHNA, CDR2 SNTAGT, per germline. This sequence originates from an adult in good health. The source material was peripheral blood, sampled on day 0 of AZD1222 vaccination. The chain links TRBV6-4 to TRBJ1-5; maybe TRBD1 (6 bases). Here the CDR3 DNA reads TGTGCCAGCAGTGAGTCAGGGGATACGCCCCAGCATTTT. This codes for CASSESGDTPQHF.